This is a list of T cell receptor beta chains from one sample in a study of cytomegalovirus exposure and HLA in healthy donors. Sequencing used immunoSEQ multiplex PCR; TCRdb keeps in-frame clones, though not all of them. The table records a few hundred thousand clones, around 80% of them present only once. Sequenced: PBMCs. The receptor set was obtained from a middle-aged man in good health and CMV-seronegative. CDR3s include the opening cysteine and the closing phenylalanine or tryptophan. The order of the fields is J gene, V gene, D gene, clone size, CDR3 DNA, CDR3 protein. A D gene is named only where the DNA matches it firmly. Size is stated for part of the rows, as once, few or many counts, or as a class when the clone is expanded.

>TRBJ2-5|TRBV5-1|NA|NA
TGCGCCAGCAGCAGTACAGGGTCGGGTTTCACCCAAGAGACCCAGTACTTC
CASSSTGSGFTQETQYF
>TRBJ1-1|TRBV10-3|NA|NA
TGTGCCACCTCCTCAGCGCGGGGGAACACTGAAGCTTTCTTT
CATSSARGNTEAFF
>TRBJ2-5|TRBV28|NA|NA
TGTGCCAGCAGTTTACCAGGGGAGGAGACCCAGTACTTC
CASSLPGEETQYF
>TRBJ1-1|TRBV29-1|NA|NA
TGCAGCGTGACAGTCACGAACACTGAAGCTTTCTTT
CSVTVTNTEAFF
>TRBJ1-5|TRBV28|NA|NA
TGTGCCAGCAGATCCCAGGGTGTAGGCAATCAGCCCCAGCATTTT
CASRSQGVGNQPQHF
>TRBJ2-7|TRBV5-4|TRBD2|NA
TGTGCCAGCAGCTCACTGGGACTAGCGGGAACCGTGGGCGAGCAGTACTTC
CASSSLGLAGTVGEQYF
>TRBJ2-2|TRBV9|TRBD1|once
TGTGCCAGCAGCGTAGGGGACAGGGTCACCGGGGAGCTGTTTTTT
CASSVGDRVTGELFF
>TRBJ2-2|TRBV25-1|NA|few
TGTGCCAGCAGTGAATACCCGGGACAACCACCCATCGGGGAGCTGTTTTTT
CASSEYPGQPPIGELFF
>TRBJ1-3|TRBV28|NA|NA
TGTGCCAGCAGTTTAACGGGCTCTGGAAACACCATATATTTT
CASSLTGSGNTIYF
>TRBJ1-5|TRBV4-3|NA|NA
TGCGCCAGCAGCCAAAGCGACAGGAGCAATCAGCCCCAGCATTTT
CASSQSDRSNQPQHF
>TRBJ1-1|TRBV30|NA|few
TGTGCCTGGAGTGCCGGGGAATGGGGCACTGAAGCTTTCTTT
CAWSAGEWGTEAFF
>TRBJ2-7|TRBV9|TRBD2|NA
TGTGCCAGCACCTCCAGGGACGGGAGGTCTTCCGAGCAGTACTTC
CASTSRDGRSSEQYF
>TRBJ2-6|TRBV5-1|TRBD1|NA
TGCGCCAGCAGCTCAGGACAGGGGGCAGACGGTGGGGCCAACGTCCTGACTTTC
CASSSGQGADGGANVLTF
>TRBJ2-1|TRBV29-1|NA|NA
TGCAGCGTTGACGGCAGGGGCTACAATGAGCAGTTCTTC
CSVDGRGYNEQFF
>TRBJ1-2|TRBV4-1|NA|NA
TGCGCCAGCAGCCAGGGGGGGTGGGTCGGCTATGGCTACACCTTC
CASSQGGWVGYGYTF
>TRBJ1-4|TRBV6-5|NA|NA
TGTGCCAGCAGTTACGGGCCGACACAAGAAAAACTGTTTTTT
CASSYGPTQEKLFF
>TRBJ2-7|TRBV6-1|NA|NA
TGTGCCAGCAGGATGGGGGCCGGGCAGTACTTC
CASRMGAGQYF
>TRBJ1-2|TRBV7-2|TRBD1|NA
TGTGCCAGCAGCTTAGAGACAGGGCCCCTCTATGGCTACACCTTC
CASSLETGPLYGYTF
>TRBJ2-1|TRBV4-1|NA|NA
TGCGCCACTTCGAGGGGGGGGGAAGAGCAGTTCTTC
CATSRGGEEQFF
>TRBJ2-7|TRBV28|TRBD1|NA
TGTGCCAGCAGTTCGAACCGGGACAGGTACTGGGAGCAGTACTTC
CASSSNRDRYWEQYF
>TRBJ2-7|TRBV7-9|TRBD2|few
TGTGCCAGCAGCTTGGGGGGAGGGCAGGACGAGCAGTACTTC
CASSLGGGQDEQYF
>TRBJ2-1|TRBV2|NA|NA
TGTGCCAGCAATAAGGGGGACTCCTACAATGAGCAGTTCTTC
CASNKGDSYNEQFF
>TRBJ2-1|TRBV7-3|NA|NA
TGTGCCAGCAGCTTAACTCCCCCCTCTAATGAGCAGTTCTTC
CASSLTPPSNEQFF
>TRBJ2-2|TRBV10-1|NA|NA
TGCGCCAGCAGACCCAGACAGAGAACCGGGGAGCTGTTTTTT
CASRPRQRTGELFF
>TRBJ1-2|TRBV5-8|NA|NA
TGTGCCGGCAGCCAGGGGCCCGGTGGCTATGGCTACACCTTC
CAGSQGPGGYGYTF
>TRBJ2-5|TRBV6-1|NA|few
TGTGCCAGCAGTGAAGCGGGAGCTCAAGAGACCCAGTACTTC
CASSEAGAQETQYF
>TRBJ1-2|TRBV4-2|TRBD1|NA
TGTGCCAGCAGCCAAGAGGGGACAGCTAACTATGGCTACACCTTC
CASSQEGTANYGYTF
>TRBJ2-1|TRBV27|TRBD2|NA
TGTGCCAGCAGTTCGGGACTAGCGGGAGTAGGAAATGAGCAGTTCTTC
CASSSGLAGVGNEQFF
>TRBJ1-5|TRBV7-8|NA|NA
TGTGCCAGCAGCTTACTTATAGGCAATCAGCCCCAGCATTTT
CASSLLIGNQPQHF
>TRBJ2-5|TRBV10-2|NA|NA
TGCGCCAGCAGTGAGTTGGCGGCAAGCCAAGAGACCCAGTACTTC
CASSELAASQETQYF
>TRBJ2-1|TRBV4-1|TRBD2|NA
TGCGCCAGCAGCCATCCCAGGACTAGCGGCTCCTACAATGAGCAGTTCTTC
CASSHPRTSGSYNEQFF
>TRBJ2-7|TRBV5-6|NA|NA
TGTGCCAGCAGCATCGGACGAGGGGGCTACGAGCAGTACTTC
CASSIGRGGYEQYF
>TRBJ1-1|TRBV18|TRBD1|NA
TGTGCCAGCTCACCTCGGGGACAGGGGATGAACACTGAAGCTTTCTTT
CASSPRGQGMNTEAFF
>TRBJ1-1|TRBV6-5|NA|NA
TGTGCCAGCAGTTACGGGGACACGCAAAACACTGAAGCTTTCTTT
CASSYGDTQNTEAFF
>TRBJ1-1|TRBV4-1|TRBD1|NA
TGCGCCAGCAGCCTTCAACAGGGGTTCACTGAAGCTTTCTTT
CASSLQQGFTEAFF
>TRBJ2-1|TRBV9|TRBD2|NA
TGTGCCAGCAGCGTAGCTCAGCGGGAGGGCGGTGAGCAGTTCTTC
CASSVAQREGGEQFF
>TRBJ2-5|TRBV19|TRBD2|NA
TGTGCCAGTAGTATGGTGCGACGCGGGAGGGGAGTGGAGACCCAGTACTTC
CASSMVRRGRGVETQYF
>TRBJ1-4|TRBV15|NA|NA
TGTGCCACCAGCAGAGTAGGAGAACCAAAGAATGAAAAACTGTTTTTT
CATSRVGEPKNEKLFF
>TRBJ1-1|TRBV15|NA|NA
TGTGCCACCAGCAACCGGGCCGGGAGAACTGAAGCTTTCTTT
CATSNRAGRTEAFF
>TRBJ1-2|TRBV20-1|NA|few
TGCAGTGCTAGGGCCAACTATGGCTACACCTTC
CSARANYGYTF
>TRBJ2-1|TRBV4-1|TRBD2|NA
TGCGCCAGCAGCCGAAGCCCCACGGGCGGACTAGCGGGAAATGAGCAGTTCTTC
CASSRSPTGGLAGNEQFF
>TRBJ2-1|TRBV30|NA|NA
TGTGCCTGGAGTGTACTTAATGAGCAGTTCTTC
CAWSVLNEQFF
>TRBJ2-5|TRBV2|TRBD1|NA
TGTGCCGACAGGGGGGAGACCCAGTACTTC
CADRGETQYF
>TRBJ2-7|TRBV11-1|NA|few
TGTGCCAGCAGCTTACAGGGCGGCCTCTTCTACGAGCAGTACTTC
CASSLQGGLFYEQYF
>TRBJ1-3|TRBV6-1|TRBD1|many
TGTGCCAGCGAAATAGGGGGCACTGGAAACACCATATATTTT
CASEIGGTGNTIYF
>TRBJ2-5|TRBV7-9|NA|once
TGTGCCAGCAGCTTAGGGGGGCAGAAAGAGACCCAGTACTTC
CASSLGGQKETQYF
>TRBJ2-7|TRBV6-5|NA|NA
TGTGCCAGCAGTTACCCTCCCGAGCAGTACTTC
CASSYPPEQYF
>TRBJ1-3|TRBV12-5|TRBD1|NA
TGTGCTAGTGGTTTGGATGGGACAGGGACCTCTGGAAACACCATATATTTT
CASGLDGTGTSGNTIYF
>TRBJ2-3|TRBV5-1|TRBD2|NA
TGCGCCAGCAGCTTTATGGGACTAGAGAGCACAGATACGCAGTATTTT
CASSFMGLESTDTQYF
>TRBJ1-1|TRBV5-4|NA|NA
TGTGCCAGCACCCCGGCCGGGAGGTTCACTGAAGCTTTCTTT
CASTPAGRFTEAFF
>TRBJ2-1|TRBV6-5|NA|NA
TGTGCCAGCAGACTATCCGGAGGTGAGCAGTTCTTC
CASRLSGGEQFF
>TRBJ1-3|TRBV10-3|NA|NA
TGTGCCATCAGTGACACAGGGGGAAACACCATATATTTT
CAISDTGGNTIYF